A selection of T cell receptor beta chains follows, all from one sample in a study of regulatory T cells in long-lasting Graves disease. Using its own MiXCR run on the multiplex PCR reads, TCRdb lists one record per CDR3 protein. The table includes 350,000 to 550,000 distinct CDR3 sequences, roughly 15% detected once. These sequences were also reported in another study, on T cells in Graves' hyperthyroidism and ophthalmopathy.

Sequencing was performed on peripheral blood mononuclear cells (PBMCs), taken at new diagnosis, from a patient treated with antithyroid drugs. Receptor source: a woman aged 45-60 years with Graves disease. Each CDR3 is given without its conserved first and last residue. Fields, in order: J gene, V gene, CDR3 protein.

j_gene: TRBJ1-6
v_gene: TRBV18
CDR3aa: ASSPDRGDGSPLH

j_gene: TRBJ2-2
v_gene: TRBV20-1
CDR3aa: SARDWAGFSPGELF

j_gene: TRBJ1-4
v_gene: TRBV20-1
CDR3aa: SARSSTNEKLF

j_gene: TRBJ2-3
v_gene: TRBV20-1
CDR3aa: SARETWDTQY

j_gene: TRBJ2-3
v_gene: TRBV3-1
CDR3aa: ASSQDPSGGFGDTQY

j_gene: TRBJ1-1
v_gene: TRBV7-2
CDR3aa: ASRGALKAF

j_gene: TRBJ2-1
v_gene: TRBV20-1
CDR3aa: SARDTRVAARNEQF

j_gene: TRBJ2-3
v_gene: TRBV10-3
CDR3aa: AISENPKGSTDTQY

j_gene: TRBJ1-2
v_gene: TRBV6-2/TRBV6-3
CDR3aa: ASNRDYGYT

j_gene: TRBJ1-1
v_gene: TRBV27
CDR3aa: ASSYGTGVGTEAF

j_gene: TRBJ2-2
v_gene: TRBV7-9
CDR3aa: ASSPTPGLGSNTGELF

j_gene: TRBJ1-5
v_gene: TRBV28
CDR3aa: ASSTGAGFNQPQH

j_gene: TRBJ2-7
v_gene: TRBV7-8
CDR3aa: ASSLPGFIYEQY

j_gene: TRBJ1-1
v_gene: TRBV7-9
CDR3aa: ASSSVSGEAF

j_gene: TRBJ2-2
v_gene: TRBV27
CDR3aa: ASSSSTSGTYTGELF

j_gene: TRBJ2-5
v_gene: TRBV7-2
CDR3aa: ASSLSGGETQY

j_gene: TRBJ2-5
v_gene: TRBV11-2
CDR3aa: ASSQKFNAQETQY

j_gene: TRBJ2-4
v_gene: TRBV28
CDR3aa: ASSFSGDGNIQY

j_gene: TRBJ1-1
v_gene: TRBV7-9
CDR3aa: ASSLAGSPMNTEAF